The entry that follows covers one T cell receptor beta chain sequence. This entry comes from a study of blood T cell repertoires in COVID-19. Study-level background: Spain, Italy and the United States supplied samples that represented acute and convalescent COVID-19. The cDNA or gDNA used as material had been derived from T cells, B-cell-depleted T cells, or PBMCs.

V gave up 3 bases and J gave up 8 bases, with 11 bases separating them. The CDR3 has 13 residues. Germline V CDR1 and CDR2: ENHRY, SYGVKD. The method was immunoSEQ multiplex PCR; TCRdb's version includes in-frame clones alone and lacks a portion of them. The sample consists of some 140,000 clones, about 80% of them appearing once. The Seattle patients joined while their infection was active and were tracked longitudinally afterward. The chain uses TRBV10-3 and TRBJ2-1; a possible D gene is TRBD2 (5 bases). The specimen sequenced was peripheral blood. The receptor's source is a woman aged 60-75 years with COVID-19, enrolled during active disease. CDR3: CAISDTKRHEQFF. In nucleotides, the CDR3 is TGTGCCATCAGTGATACAAAGCGGCATGAGCAGTTCTTC.